The T cell receptor (beta chain) described here comes from a study of T cell repertoires in cytomegalovirus infection. Study context: Alongside well-studied HLA-B-restricted CMV epitopes, recently identified HLA-C-restricted CMV epitopes were also used. Indicated by public TCR beta signatures were CMV infection and matching HLA type. Regarding the study as a whole: The ex vivo response showed dominance by HLA-C-restricted CMV-specific TCR beta clonotypes. Public TCR beta family frequency separated CMV-and-HLA carriers, including in an independent cohort.

TCRdb analysed the reads with MiXCR anew, one entry per CDR3 protein. The table lists 100,000 or so distinct CDR3 sequences, 42% of them singletons. As regards this clonotype: The antigen remains unidentified.

Germline loops: CDR1 LNHDA, CDR2 SQIVND (reference sequence). V dropped 6 bases and J dropped 2; count of bases not matched to a gene: 12. The CDR3 covers 17 residues. This rearrangement joins TRBV19 to TRBJ2-3, with TRBD2 matching over 9 bases. The TCR originated in a human donor in good health (CMV status not recorded). Some clones in this sample may be carry-over from other donors' samples. This specimen was CD8+ T cells from cultured PBMCs, taken from culture after CMV antigen stimulation. The DNA of the CDR3 is TGTGCCAGTAGCCCGACTAGCGGCCGACCTTACACAGATACGCAGTATTTT. As protein: CASSPTSGRPYTDTQYF.